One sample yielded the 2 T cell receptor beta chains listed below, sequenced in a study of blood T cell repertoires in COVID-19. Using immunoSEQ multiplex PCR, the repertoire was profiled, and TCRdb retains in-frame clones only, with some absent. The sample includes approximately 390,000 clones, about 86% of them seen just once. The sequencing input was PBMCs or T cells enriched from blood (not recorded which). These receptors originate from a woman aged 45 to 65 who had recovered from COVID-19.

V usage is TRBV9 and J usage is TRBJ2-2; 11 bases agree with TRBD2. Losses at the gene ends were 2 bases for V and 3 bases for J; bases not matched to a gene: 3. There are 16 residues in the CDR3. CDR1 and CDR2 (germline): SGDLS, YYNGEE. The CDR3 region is CASSVIAGGYTGELFF. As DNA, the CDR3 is TGTGCCAGCAGCGTCATAGCGGGGGGGTACACCGGGGAGCTGTTTTTT.

CDR3 nucleotides: TGTGCCAGCAGTTTACAAGCGCGTGGTGAAGCTTTCTTT. Translated, it gives CASSLQARGEAFF. The chain uses TRBV12-3 or TRBV12-4 and TRBJ1-1; no reliable D call. CDR3 length: 13 residues. Between the trimmed V and J ends, which lost 2 bases and 7 bases, there was a span of 11 bases.